This record covers a single TCR beta chain. Antigen specificity is unknown. TCRdb reanalysed the RT-PCR reads using MiXCR and keeps one entry per CDR3 protein. This sample carries around 320,000 distinct CDR3 sequences, about 20% of them seen once, and the ten largest clones take 10%. The entry originates in a study of response to subunit inactivated influenza vaccine. Overall study findings and caveats: The authors suggested that every seasonal influenza vaccination recruits few new T cells.

This sequence was found in a man aged 45-69 years who received an inactivated influenza vaccine. The sequencing here drew on PBMCs from blood, taken about 20 months after vaccination.

CDR3 loop: CASSLEKGRDYEQYF. The CDR3 bases are TGTGCCAGCAGCTTGGAGAAGGGGAGGGACTACGAGCAGTACTTC. The V gene is TRBV5-4, the J gene TRBJ2-7; 7 bases align to TRBD2. Germline assignment: CDR1 SGHNT and CDR2 YYREEE (reference sequence). J lost 3 bases, V lost 0 bases, and 6 bases had no gene match. The CDR3 sequence is 15 residues long.